The 20 T cell receptor beta chains presented below share a single source sample, sequenced in a study of beta chain features in type 1 diabetes. Study-level points and caveats: A moderate, significant TCRB CDR3 shortening appeared in type 1 diabetes across four CD4+ subsets.

The sequenced template was cDNA made from the entire isolated RNA. Clones were sequenced by immunoSEQ multiplex PCR, and TCRdb holds only the in-frame ones, with some missing. The data show 100,000 to 150,000 clones, with roughly a sixth seen just once and 2% to 3% held by the top ten. For these receptors, no antigen is known. The source material was central memory CD4+ T cells from blood. The receptors were sampled from a man younger than 35 with type 1 diabetes.

The sample holds a few counts of this clone. The V and J genes are TRBV23-1 and TRBJ2-5, with a tentative D call TRBD1 (6 bases). TRBV23-1 counts as an open reading frame of uncertain function. The CDR3 loop spans 13 amino acids. Trimming pared 5 bases from V and 5 bases from J, leaving 12 bases between. The CDR3 DNA reads as TGCGCCAGCAGTACAGGGACGGGGGAGACCCAGTACTTC. Translation: CASSTGTGETQYF.

There are a few counts of this clone. This rearrangement joins TRBV6-5 to TRBJ2-2; no reliable D call. V was pared by 6 bases and J by 5 bases, with 7 bases between. The germline gives CDR1 MNHEY, CDR2 SVGAGI. The CDR3 spans 12 residues. The CDR3 nucleotides are TGTGCCAGCAGACGTAGTACCGGGGAGCTGTTTTTT. Its protein is CASRRSTGELFF.

This clone has a handful of counts. The V call is TRBV4-1, the J call TRBJ1-4; 10 bases match TRBD1. The V gene end was trimmed by 5 bases and the J gene end by 7 bases; junction bases not matched to a gene: 13. This CDR3 has 17 residues. Germline-derived CDR1 and CDR2 are MGHRA and YSYEKL. The CDR3 region has the DNA TGCGCCAGCAGCACGACCGGGACAGGGGCCGGTCCTGAAAAACTGTTTTTT. Translating it yields CASSTTGTGAGPEKLFF.

The chain is built from TRBV30 and TRBJ1-5; 8 nucleotides match TRBD1. The V and J ends lost 5 bases and 1 base, in that order; junction bases with no gene match: 1. This CDR3 region has 13 residues. The germline gives CDR1 GTSNPN, CDR2 SVGIG (reference sequence). CDR3 DNA: TGTGCCTGGGGGGACAGGAGCAATCAGCCCCAGCATTTT. It translates to CAWGDRSNQPQHF.

A few counts support this clone. This chain joins TRBV27 and TRBJ2-2; no definite D call. The germline gives CDR1 MNHEY, CDR2 SMNVEV (reference sequence). The CDR3 length is 17 residues. V was clipped by 3 bases and J by 5 bases, with 19 bases between them. CDR3 in DNA: TGTGCCAGCAGTTTGTTCTCCGTCGGCAAAACTACCGGGGAGCTGTTTTTT. It yields the protein CASSLFSVGKTTGELFF.

The chain recombines TRBV28 with TRBJ1-1, with a possible D match to TRBD1 (5 bases). The V gene's germline CDR1 is MDHEN and CDR2 SYDVKM. The ends were cut back, 8 bases at V and 1 base at J, with 11 bases in the middle. There are 13 residues in the CDR3. The CDR3 loop is CASFSGANTEAFF. The CDR3 region has the DNA TGTGCCAGCTTCTCCGGGGCGAACACTGAAGCTTTCTTT. Full variable domain (outside the CDR3, taken from reference TRBV28 and TRBJ1-1): DVKVTQSSRYLVKRTGEKVFLECVQDMDHENMFWYRQDPGLGLRLIYFSYDVKMKEKGDIPEGYSVSREKKERFSLILESASTNQTSMYLCASFSGANTEAFFGQGTRLTVV.

CDR3 protein: CASSLTGQVTEAFF. Here the CDR3 DNA reads TGTGCCAGCAGCTTGACAGGGCAGGTCACTGAAGCTTTCTTT. The chain is built from TRBV7-9 and TRBJ1-1, with 7 nucleotides matching TRBD1. Losses at the gene ends were 3 bases for V and 4 bases for J; bases not matched to a gene: 5. The CDR3 covers 14 residues. In germline, CDR1 is SEHNR, CDR2 FQNEAQ (reference sequence).

This clone has a count of ten or more. The V gene is TRBV7-2, the J gene TRBJ1-6; no reliable D call. This CDR3 contains 14 residues. The germline V gene encodes CDR1 SGHTA and CDR2 FQGNSA. The germline V and J ends were trimmed by 1 base and 12 bases, with 13 bases remaining between them. This chain's CDR3 is CASSLGDTWQPLHF. CDR3 nucleotide sequence: TGTGCCAGCAGCTTAGGGGATACTTGGCAACCCCTCCACTTT.

This clone was seen a handful of times. V and J are TRBV19 and TRBJ1-5, with a weak D call TRBD1 (5 bases). The CDR3 totals 13 residues. CDR1 and CDR2 (germline): LNHDA, SQIVND (reference sequence). Trimming removed 1 base at V and 6 bases at J, with 7 bases between. As DNA, the CDR3 is TGTGCCAGTAGTATAGCAGGGCCTCAGCCCCAGCATTTT. Its translation: CASSIAGPQPQHF.

The V and J genes are TRBV6-5 and TRBJ1-2, with a possible D match to TRBD1 (6 bases). Looked up from germline, CDR1 is MNHEY and CDR2 is SVGAGI. The CDR3 is made up of 14 amino acids. Trimming took 6 bases from V and 2 from J, leaving 13 bases between them. Here the CDR3 DNA reads TGTGCCAGCAGGAGACAGGTGGCCAACTATGGCTACACCTTC. Its translation: CASRRQVANYGYTF.

The chain uses TRBV5-1 and TRBJ1-1; no definite D call. Per the germline V gene, CDR1 is SGHRS and CDR2 is YFSETQ. The V end lost 1 base, the J end lost 4 bases, and 11 bases lay between the germline ends. The CDR3 loop spans 14 amino acids. CDR3 DNA sequence: TGCGCCAGCAGCTTGAGAGGGATAAGCACTGAAGCTTTCTTT. Its translation is CASSLRGISTEAFF.

A few counts support this clone. V and J are TRBV6-1 and TRBJ2-2; D call uncertain. The CDR3 is made up of 14 amino acids. V was clipped by 7 bases and J by 5 bases, with 14 bases between them. Germline-derived CDR1 and CDR2 are MNHNS and SASEGT. CDR3 DNA: TGTGCCAGCACCAACCCAGCAACGACCGGGGAGCTGTTTTTT. Translating gives CASTNPATTGELFF.

This clone appeared a few times. The chain couples TRBV12-5 to TRBJ2-3, with D perhaps TRBD2 (6 bases). V shed 5 bases and J shed 6 bases, with 18 bases lying between them. There are 15 residues in the CDR3. Germline V gives CDR1 LGHNT, CDR2 FRNRAP. In DNA form, the CDR3 reads TGTGCTAGTGGTCGCTACTCCCCCGCGGGGGATACGCAGTATTTT. Translated, it gives CASGRYSPAGDTQYF.

This clone has more than one count but fewer than ten. The chain uses TRBV4-2 and TRBJ2-1; 7 nucleotides line up with TRBD1. Unmatched junction bases numbered 7, after V lost 7 bases and J lost 4 bases. The CDR3 consists of 14 residues. Germline CDR1 is LGHNA and CDR2 is YNFKEQ. The CDR3 region has the DNA TGTGCCAGCACCGTACTGACAGGGTACAATGAGCAGTTCTTC. It encodes CASTVLTGYNEQFF.

V usage is TRBV4-1 and J usage is TRBJ1-4; TRBD1 aligns across 9 bases. Trimming at V came to 4 bases and at J to 11 bases, leaving 11 bases not matched to a gene. The CDR3 has 15 residues. Germline V gives CDR1 MGHRA, CDR2 YSYEKL. CDR3 sequence: CASSLGTGRREKLFF. The DNA of the CDR3 is TGCGCCAGCAGCCTGGGGACAGGGAGGAGGGAGAAACTGTTTTTT.

J is TRBJ2-1 and V is TRBV5-1; D unresolved. V dropped 4 bases and J dropped 6 bases, with 17 bases sitting between them. CDR1 is SGHRS and CDR2 is YFSETQ in the germline V gene. The CDR3 sequence is 15 residues long. CDR3: CASSRDSTGINEQFF. The CDR3 bases are TGCGCCAGCAGCCGAGACTCAACCGGTATCAATGAGCAGTTCTTC.

This clone was detected ten times or more. In DNA form, the CDR3 reads TGCGCCAGCAGACCCGAAAAACTGTTTTTT. Translating gives CASRPEKLFF. The genes are TRBV4-3 and TRBJ1-4; D remains ambiguous. Trimming stripped 6 bases from V and 8 bases from J, with 4 bases between. The CDR3 is 10 residues long. Germline CDR1 and CDR2: LGHNA and YSLEER.

The chain recombines TRBV5-1 with TRBJ2-2; D tentatively fits TRBD1 or TRBD2 (5 bases each). Germline assignment: CDR1 SGHRS and CDR2 YFSETQ. The CDR3 is 15 amino acids. The V end lost 0 bases, the J end lost 0 bases, and 6 bases lay between the germline ends. CDR3 nucleotide sequence: TGCGCCAGCAGCTTGGCGGGGCCGAACACCGGGGAGCTGTTTTTT. Translated: CASSLAGPNTGELFF.

J is TRBJ1-1 and V is TRBV6-5; maybe TRBD1 (5 bases). This CDR3 is 11 amino acids long. CDR1 is MNHEY and CDR2 is SVGAGI in the germline V gene. The V end lost 7 bases, the J end lost 5 bases, and 8 bases lay between the germline ends. The CDR3 sequence is CASKRGTEAFF. The CDR3 nucleotides are TGTGCCAGCAAAAGGGGAACTGAAGCTTTCTTT.

The chain couples TRBV5-4 to TRBJ2-7; 11 nucleotides line up with TRBD2. Trimming took 4 bases from V and 3 from J; bases not matched to a gene: 9. The CDR3 extends over 16 amino acids. Per germline, CDR1 SGHNT and CDR2 YYREEE (reference sequence). CDR3 residues: CASSPSLLAGGYEQYF. DNA for the CDR3: TGTGCCAGCAGCCCTTCCCTTCTAGCGGGGGGCTACGAGCAGTACTTC.